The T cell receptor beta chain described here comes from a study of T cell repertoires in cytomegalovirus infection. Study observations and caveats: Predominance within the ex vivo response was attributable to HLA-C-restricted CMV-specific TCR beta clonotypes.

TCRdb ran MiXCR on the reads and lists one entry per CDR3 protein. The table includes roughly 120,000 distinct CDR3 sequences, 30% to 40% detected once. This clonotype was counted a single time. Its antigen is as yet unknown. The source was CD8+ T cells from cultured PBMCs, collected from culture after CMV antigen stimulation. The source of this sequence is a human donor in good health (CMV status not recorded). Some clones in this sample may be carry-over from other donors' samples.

This CDR3 reads CASSTGEGTAYYEQYF. CDR3 DNA sequence: TGTGCCAGTAGTACAGGGGAAGGGACAGCGTACTACGAGCAGTACTTC. V usage is TRBV19 and J usage is TRBJ2-7; 7 bases agree with TRBD1. The CDR3 length is 16 residues. Unmatched junction bases numbered 12, after V lost 4 bases and J lost 3 bases. CDR1 is LNHDA, CDR2 SQIVND, per germline (reference sequence). Using reference TRBV19 and TRBJ2-7 for the parts outside the CDR3, the full variable domain is DGGITQSPKYLFRKEGQNVTLSCEQNLNHDAMYWYRQDPGQGLRLIYYSQIVNDFQKGDIAEGYSVSREKKESFPLTVTSAQKNPTAFYLCASSTGEGTAYYEQYFGPGTRLTVT.